The source of this T cell receptor beta chain is a study of T cells in Graves' hyperthyroidism and ophthalmopathy. Study outcomes and limitations: Most thyroid clonotypes expanded above 0.001 were also detected in blood. The authors' 13 V-J model separated ophthalmopathy from stable hyperthyroidism. Ophthalmopathy onset followed model prediction by a median about 6.9 months.

Amplified TCR beta CDR3 regions came from RNA transcripts. Researchers ran a first-round RT-PCR on the TCR CDR3 using the HTBI primer set. One entry per CDR3 protein results from TCRdb running MiXCR on the multiplex PCR reads. The data show roughly 350,000 distinct CDR3 sequences, with approximately 14% seen just once and 34% held by the top ten. In its sample, this clonotype was seen a few times. Its antigen is not known. Uncontrolled infections, other autoimmune diseases, pregnancy or lactation led to exclusion of patients. The TCR sequence derives from a woman aged 40 to 50 with Graves' ophthalmopathy. The specimen was blood.

The CDR3 here is CASSVATLSSGNNEQFF. The CDR3 DNA reads as TGTGCCAGCAGCGTAGCTACCCTTTCTAGCGGGAACAATGAGCAGTTCTTC. The rearrangement joins TRBV9 to TRBJ2-1; 9 positions match TRBD2. The CDR3 runs to 17 residues. The ends lost 0 bases at V and 5 bases at J; junction bases unmatched: 9. Looked up from germline, CDR1 is SGDLS and CDR2 is YYNGEE.